This T cell receptor (beta chain) derives from a study of PD-L1 blockade in urothelial cancer. Study at large: Most patients, about nine tenths of the roughly 30, were males with bladder-origin cancer. Blood samples contained a median about 150,000 T cells.

The CDR3 length is 16 residues. CDR1 is MNHEY, CDR2 SMNVEV, per germline (reference sequence). After removal of 3 bases from V and 1 base from J, the junction contained 4 bases not matched to a gene. This table comes from immunoSEQ multiplex PCR, and its TCRdb copy is limited to in-frame clones, with some not included. The table lists about 110,000 clones, over 75% of them singletons, with 2.4% in the top ten. The sample in question was PBMCs, obtained around atezolizumab (anti-PD-L1) treatment. The rearrangement links TRBV27 to TRBJ2-2; TRBD1 agrees at 8 bases. The receptor was isolated from a man aged 50 to 59 with urothelial cancer. As DNA, the CDR3 is TGTGCCAGCAGTTTCAGGGGACAGGTGAACACCGGGGAGCTGTTTTTT. This codes for CASSFRGQVNTGELFF.